This note documents a single T cell receptor beta chain sequence. The antigen is not known. Other DNA sequences of this sample code for an identical CDR3. The sample is drawn from a study of T cell responses to AZD1222 COVID-19 vaccine. CDR1 is SQVTM, CDR2 ANQGSEA, per germline. The junction had 2 bases not matched to a gene; V was cut back by 6 bases and J by 0 bases. This CDR3 contains 14 residues. Profiled with immunoSEQ multiplex PCR; TCRdb holds only in-frame clones, not every one. The sample holds under 200,000 clones, 88% seen once. Overall study results and limits: Unmutated variant regions are reportedly targeted by nearly half of spike-specific TCRs. Repertoire sampling occurred only after the peak T cell response. Most donors were white British, females outnumbered males, and clonal diversity was possibly underestimated.

Source: peripheral blood, taken 28 days after the second AZD1222 dose. This receptor was taken from an adult who received the AZD1222 COVID-19 vaccine. The chain employs TRBV29-1 and TRBJ2-7, with 13 nucleotides matching TRBD2. CDR3 amino acids: CSVRTSGSSYEQYF. For the CDR3, the DNA is TGCAGCGTGCGGACTAGCGGGAGCTCCTACGAGCAGTACTTC.